This T cell receptor (beta chain) was sequenced during a study of blood T cell repertoires in COVID-19. As for the study in general: There were acute and convalescent COVID-19 samples, and they came from the United States, Italy and Spain.

The authors' processing: Cell counts per sample came from amplifying reference gene primers. TCRdb's copy holds only in-frame clones and misses some; the assay was immunoSEQ multiplex PCR. V, J and clone size derive from that table, while D and trimming were established from the DNA sequence. The sample lists some 100,000 clones; almost 90% were seen once. This CDR3 spans 13 amino acids. The specimen was peripheral blood. The rearrangement links TRBV12-2 to TRBJ2-7; the tabulated D call, TRBD2, remains unverified against the DNA. TRBV12-2 has pseudogene status. The sequence was obtained from a woman in her seventies with acute or convalescent COVID-19. CDR3 nucleotide sequence: TGTGCAAGTCGCATCGGCCGGGAGTACGAGCAGTACTTC. Its translation is CASRIGREYEQYF.